This T cell receptor beta chain derives from a study of T cells in Graves' hyperthyroidism and ophthalmopathy. Findings of the study overall: Ophthalmopathy was separated from stable hyperthyroidism by a 13 V-J model.

About this clonotype itself: The antigen remains unidentified.

There were TCR beta CDR3 regions amplified from RNA transcripts. Researchers ran a first-round RT-PCR on the TCR CDR3 using the HTBI primer set. One entry per CDR3 protein results from TCRdb running MiXCR on the multiplex PCR reads. The top ten hold 9.2% of the sample, which has under 400,000 distinct CDR3 sequences, less than 15% seen once. Trimming cost V 1 base and J 6 bases, with 13 bases left between them. The CDR3 spans 14 residues. Germline V gene data show CDR1 as LNHDA and CDR2 as SQIVND (reference sequence). This chain uses TRBV19 with TRBJ2-7; no firm D call. The source of this sequence is a woman aged 18-30 years with Graves' hyperthyroidism. The sequenced sample was blood. CDR3 amino acids: CASSIGAEAFEQYF. DNA of the CDR3: TGTGCCAGTAGTATAGGGGCAGAAGCCTTCGAGCAGTACTTC.